This T cell receptor (beta chain) was obtained from a study of blood T cells in healthy people across ages. As to this clonotype: Antigen specificity is unknown.

Whole-study findings and limits: With unsorted PBMCs, a conclusive comparison of naive versus antigen-experienced cells was not possible.

A J-beta primer mix and a sample-barcoded 5' primer were used in a second PCR of roughly 7 to 12 cycles. TCRdb reprocessed the 5' RACE reads with MiXCR, giving one entry per CDR3 protein. The repertoire holds approximately 820,000 distinct CDR3 sequences, around 45% seen once, with around 18% in the top ten. Germline assignment: CDR1 SGDLS and CDR2 YYNGEE. This CDR3 has 15 residues. Unmatched junction bases numbered 5, after V lost 2 bases and J lost 5 bases. The sequenced sample consisted of blood. The chain couples TRBV9 to TRBJ2-1, with TRBD2 identical over 9 bases. This receptor was taken from a man in his sixties in good health. Here the CDR3 reads CASSVSGGNHNEQFF. The CDR3 bases are TGTGCCAGCAGCGTCAGCGGGGGGAACCACAATGAGCAGTTCTTC.